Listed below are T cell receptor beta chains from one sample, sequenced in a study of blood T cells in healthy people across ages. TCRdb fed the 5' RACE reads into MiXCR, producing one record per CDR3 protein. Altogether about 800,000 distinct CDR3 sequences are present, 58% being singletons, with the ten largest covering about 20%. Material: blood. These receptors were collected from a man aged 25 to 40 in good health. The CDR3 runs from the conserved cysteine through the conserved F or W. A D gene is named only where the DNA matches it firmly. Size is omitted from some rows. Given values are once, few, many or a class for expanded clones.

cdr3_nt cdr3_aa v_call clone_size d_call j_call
TGTGCCACCGGGGGTCTTCATAACACAGATACGCAGTATTTT CATGGLHNTDTQYF TRBV15 few - TRBJ2-3
TGCAGTGCTAGAGTCCCGGGAGGTAGGAATGAGCAGTACTTC CSARVPGGRNEQYF TRBV20-1 - TRBD2 TRBJ2-7
TGTGCCAGCAGCTTAGTGGCCCGCGAGCAGTACTTC CASSLVAREQYF TRBV7-9 - - TRBJ2-7
TGTGCCAGCAGCTTCGCCCTAGGTCCCGGAACTGGCTACACCTTC CASSFALGPGTGYTF TRBV7-2 - - TRBJ1-2
TGCGCCAGCAGCCAAGATGGTCTAGGAGGAGAGACCCAGTACTTC CASSQDGLGGETQYF TRBV4-3 once - TRBJ2-5
TGTGCCAGCAGCTCCGGGACAAACCCTTGGCAGACCCAGTACTTC CASSSGTNPWQTQYF TRBV7-2 few - TRBJ2-5
TGCAGCGTTATTGATGCGGGGGACTACCAAGAGACCCAGTACTTC CSVIDAGDYQETQYF TRBV29-1 few TRBD2 TRBJ2-5
TGCAGTGCTGGAGGATTACCAGAACCGGGACACCCGAACACTGAAGCTTTCTTT CSAGGLPEPGHPNTEAFF TRBV20-1 - - TRBJ1-1
TGTGCCAGCAGCCAAACCCTAAGTCGAGAGAGGGACCTCCTTGAGCAGTTCTTC CASSQTLSRERDLLEQFF TRBV11-1 - - TRBJ2-1
TGTGCCAGCAGTTACTCGGGGGGACGGGGATACAATGAGCAGTTCTTC CASSYSGGRGYNEQFF TRBV6-2/TRBV6-3 - - TRBJ2-1
TGTGCCAGCAGCATAAACCGGGACAACCGATATAGCACAGATACGCAGTATTTT CASSINRDNRYSTDTQYF TRBV21-1 once - TRBJ2-3
TGTGCCAGCAGCTTAGGCGGGCCAAGCACAGATACGCAGTATTTT CASSLGGPSTDTQYF TRBV7-2 - - TRBJ2-3
TGTGCCAGCAGTTACTCTACTAATGAGCAGTTCTTC CASSYSTNEQFF TRBV6-2/TRBV6-3 - - TRBJ2-1
TGTGCCAGCAGCCCACTCAGTACAGCGGGAGGCGGCGATGAGCAGTTCTTC CASSPLSTAGGGDEQFF TRBV9 few TRBD2 TRBJ2-1
TGTGCCATGGGAGGAGGGACAGGGGGCGGCGAGCAGTACTTC CAMGGGTGGGEQYF TRBV10-3 many TRBD1 TRBJ2-7
TGCAGCGAGGGGCCAGATACGCAGTATTTT CSEGPDTQYF TRBV29-1 - - TRBJ2-3
TGTGCCAGCAGTGAGTTTTCGGAGGAAGAGACCCAGTACTTC CASSEFSEEETQYF TRBV2 many - TRBJ2-5
TGTGCCAGCAGTGAGCCAGGGACGAATTTCTACGAGCAGTACTTC CASSEPGTNFYEQYF TRBV6-1 - - TRBJ2-7
TGTGCCAGCCCGCAGACGGGAGGATACAATGGGCAGTTCTTC CASPQTGGYNGQFF TRBV21-1 - - TRBJ2-1
TGTGCCAGCAGCTTTGCCGCACTAGCGGGGAATGAGCAGTACTTC CASSFAALAGNEQYF TRBV7-2 - TRBD2 TRBJ2-5
TGTGCCAGCAGGACTGACAGAGGGGGCCCCGCTGGGGCCAACGTCCTGACTTTC CASRTDRGGPAGANVLTF TRBV27 - TRBD1 TRBJ2-6
TGTGCCAGCAGCTTAAACGGGGCTAGCGGGGGGGGCACAGATACGCAGTATTTT CASSLNGASGGGTDTQYF TRBV7-2 - TRBD2 TRBJ2-3
TGTGCCAGCACCCGTAGCGGGGCCAACACTGAAGCTTTCTTT CASTRSGANTEAFF TRBV9 - - TRBJ1-1
TGCAGCGTTGAAGATCGGGGATCGATACAAGAGACCCAGTACTTC CSVEDRGSIQETQYF TRBV29-1 many - TRBJ2-5
TGTGCCAGCAGAGTTAGCAGCCCAGCGACCCAGTACTTC CASRVSSPATQYF TRBV6-2/TRBV6-3 - - TRBJ2-5
TGCAGTGCTATAGGACTAGCCTACAATGAGCAGTTCTTC CSAIGLAYNEQFF TRBV20-1 few TRBD2 TRBJ2-1
TGCAGTGCTAGCGACGGTTACAACGGCTACACCTTC CSASDGYNGYTF TRBV20-1 - - TRBJ1-2
TGCAGTGCTAGAGGCCCTAGCGGGTCCACCGGGGAGCAGTACTTC CSARGPSGSTGEQYF TRBV20-1 - TRBD2 TRBJ2-5
TGTGCCAGCAGGCCCTTACGGACAGATACGCAGTATTTT CASRPLRTDTQYF TRBV28 - - TRBJ2-3
TGTGCCACCAGCACCAGACTAGCGGGGGCGGCGGACATTCAGTACTTC CATSTRLAGAADIQYF TRBV15 - TRBD2 TRBJ2-4
TGTGCCAGCAGCTTAGTTGAACGCTACGAGCAGTACTTC CASSLVERYEQYF TRBV7-2 once - TRBJ2-7
TGTGCCACCAGCAGATCAATAACCGGATCCTACGAGCAGTACTTC CATSRSITGSYEQYF TRBV15 - - TRBJ2-7
TGTGCCAGCATAGGCACTGGGCCCCTTAGCTCCTACAATGAGCAGTTCTTC CASIGTGPLSSYNEQFF TRBV6-2/TRBV6-3 few - TRBJ2-1
TGCAGTGCCAAGGGGGCTGCTAGCGGATACGAGCAGTACTTC CSAKGAASGYEQYF TRBV20-1 - - TRBJ2-7
TGTGCCAGCAGCTTTTTCTTTGGTGGGACAGACTACGAGCAGTACTTC CASSFFFGGTDYEQYF TRBV11-2 once TRBD1 TRBJ2-7
TGTGCCAGCAGCTTCCGCAGGGCTGGAACTAATGAAAAACTGTTTTTT CASSFRRAGTNEKLFF TRBV7-2 - - TRBJ1-4
TGTGCCAGCAGTTACTCCCGGGGAGGCTCCTACAATGAGCAGTTCTTC CASSYSRGGSYNEQFF TRBV6-6 few - TRBJ2-1
TGCAGCGTTGGGAGCGGGAGGGCCGGGGAGACCCAGTACTTC CSVGSGRAGETQYF TRBV29-1 - TRBD2 TRBJ2-5
TGCAGTGCTGGGGACAGGGGGCACACCGGGGAGCTGTTTTTT CSAGDRGHTGELFF TRBV20-1 - TRBD1 TRBJ2-2
TGCAGTGCCCATGCCGGGGCGGTGGGCACAGATACGCAGTATTTT CSAHAGAVGTDTQYF TRBV20-1 once - TRBJ2-3
TGTGCCAGCTCAGCAACGTACAGGGAGAACACTGAAGCTTTCTTT CASSATYRENTEAFF TRBV18 - - TRBJ1-1
TGTGCCACCAGTGATTTGCCATTCGGTCTAGCGGACCAAGAGACCCAGTACTTC CATSDLPFGLADQETQYF TRBV24-1 few TRBD2 TRBJ2-5
TGCGCCAGCAGCCAAAAACCCGGGACAGGGTCCCATGAGCAGTTCTTC CASSQKPGTGSHEQFF TRBV4-3 - TRBD1 TRBJ2-1
TGTGCCCGCAGCTTAGGATTTGGGGAGCTGTTTTTT CARSLGFGELFF TRBV11-2 - - TRBJ2-2
TGCAGTGCTAGCAGGGAGGGGACCTCCTACAATGAGCAGTTCTTC CSASREGTSYNEQFF TRBV20-1 - TRBD2 TRBJ2-1
TGTGCCAGCAGCTTAGGGTCCGTTATAGATACGCAGTATTTT CASSLGSVIDTQYF TRBV7-2 - - TRBJ2-3
TGTGCCAGCAGCCCAAGTTGGGGGGTTAGAGCCTACGAGCAGTACTTC CASSPSWGVRAYEQYF TRBV7-9 - - TRBJ2-7
TGTGCCAGCACTAAGAGCGGGAGGGCCGTGGAGACCCAGTACTTC CASTKSGRAVETQYF TRBV27 - TRBD2 TRBJ2-5
TGTGCCATCAGTGAGTCCCGGACTAGAAACGAGCAGTACTTC CAISESRTRNEQYF TRBV10-3 - TRBD2 TRBJ2-7
TGTGCCAGCAGTCCACCGGGGAGTTTAGGGTACGAGCAGTACTTC CASSPPGSLGYEQYF TRBV28 few - TRBJ2-7
TGCAGTGCTAACTCACCTGAGGAGACCCAGTTCTTC CSANSPEETQFF TRBV20-1 - - TRBJ2-1
TGTGCCAGCAGCTTGGGGACGGTTAACACCATATATTTT CASSLGTVNTIYF TRBV5-6 - - TRBJ1-3
TGCAGTGCTATCTTTATCGCCAATGAGCAGTTCTTC CSAIFIANEQFF TRBV20-1 - - TRBJ2-1
TGCAGTAGGGAGGAACAGGGTGAAGGCTACACCTTC CSREEQGEGYTF TRBV20-1 - - TRBJ1-2
TGTGCCAGCAGTGGGAATGGGTTTATCTCCTACGAGCAGTACTTC CASSGNGFISYEQYF TRBV28 - - TRBJ2-7
TGTGCCAGCAGCTTAGCAGGGACAGGGTCGATCTACGAGCAGTACTTC CASSLAGTGSIYEQYF TRBV7-8 - TRBD1 TRBJ2-7
TGTGCCAGCAGCTTACCCGGGGCGGGAGATTACGAGCAGTACTTC CASSLPGAGDYEQYF TRBV7-2 - TRBD2 TRBJ2-7
TGTGCCAGCTCACTAATAACGGGCGAGCAGTTCTTC CASSLITGEQFF TRBV18 - - TRBJ2-1
TGTGCCAGCAGGGCCGGACAGGGGATAGTCACTGAAGCTTTCTTT CASRAGQGIVTEAFF TRBV28 once TRBD1 TRBJ1-1